Given below is one T cell receptor beta chain in context. Profiling relied on immunoSEQ multiplex PCR, and the TCRdb table lists in-frame clones only, not all of them. The sample has 70,000 to 90,000 clones, roughly 90% seen once. The data originate from a study of T cell responses to AZD1222 COVID-19 vaccine. The source is an adult in good health. The sample in question was peripheral blood, obtained on day 0 of AZD1222 vaccination.

In nucleotides, the CDR3 is TGTGCCAGCAGCTTGGCGGGGGCCAATATCCTGGATGAGCAGTTCTTC. It translates to CASSLAGANILDEQFF. V is TRBV7-9 and J is TRBJ2-1; TRBD2 might be the D (7 bases). The CDR3 has 16 residues. Trimming shortened V by 3 bases and J by 8 bases, and 20 bases separated the two germline ends. Germline V gene sequence: CDR1 SEHNR, CDR2 FQNEAQ (reference sequence).